This TCR beta chain was retrieved from a study of T-cell reconstitution after alpha-beta-depleted transplantation in children. Study results and limitations: Once a year had passed after transplant, T-cell counts and diversity came mostly from newly produced T cells.

This clonotype was detected many times. The antigen is unknown. For TCRbeta, the library was prepared with unique molecular identifiers. TCRdb processed the PCR reads anew with MiXCR; each CDR3 protein has one entry. The table has hundreds of thousands of distinct CDR3 sequences, around 7.1% seen once. Source: peripheral blood, taken 360 days after TCRalphabeta/CD19-depleted stem cell transplant. The receptor was derived from a female patient younger than 10 who had a stem cell transplant for Fanconi anemia, so the T cells may come from the graft donor.

The CDR3 nucleotides read TGCGCCAGCAGCTTGGGAACAGGGCGCTCCTACAATGAGCAGTTCTTC. This sequence encodes CASSLGTGRSYNEQFF. J is TRBJ2-1 and V is TRBV5-1, with D possibly TRBD1 on 6 matching bases. The length of the CDR3 is 16 residues. Germline V CDR1 and CDR2: SGHRS, YFSETQ. Trimming shortened V by 0 bases and J by 0 bases, and 10 bases separated the two germline ends.